These 8 T cell receptor beta chains were all obtained from the same sample, sequenced in a study of cytomegalovirus exposure and HLA in healthy donors. The study ran its PCR with 60 Vbeta and 13 Jbeta primers. The repertoire was sequenced with immunoSEQ multiplex PCR; TCRdb's copy has only in-frame clones and lacks some. This table holds 150,000 to 200,000 clones, roughly 73% found once. The material sequenced was PBMCs. All receptors come from a man aged 18 to 29 in good health and CMV-seropositive.

The rearrangement uses TRBV1 and TRBJ2-1; the table gives TRBD2 as D, unverified against the DNA. TRBV1 is given as a pseudogene. The CDR3 length is 17 residues. CDR3 sequence (DNA): TGCACCAGCAGCCAAGATAGTGCGGGAGGGCCTTGCAATGAGCAGTTCTTC. This encodes CTSSQDSAGGPCNEQFF.

The rearrangement uses TRBV4-1 and TRBJ2-3, with 10 bases lining up with TRBD2. Trimming cost V 4 bases and J 6 bases; bases outside gene matches: 28. Per the germline V gene, CDR1 is MGHRA and CDR2 is YSYEKL. CDR3 size: 22 residues. This CDR3 is CASSRGRQAAGGPTYPSDTQYF. The CDR3 DNA is TGCGCCAGCAGCCGAGGGAGGCAGGCAGCGGGAGGGCCCACTTATCCCTCGGATACGCAGTATTTT.

This chain connects TRBV29-1 to TRBJ2-3; a possible D gene is TRBD1 (6 bases). Trimming removed 6 bases from V and 5 bases from J, with 18 bases in between. Germline V CDR1 and CDR2: SQVTM, ANQGSEA. There are 14 residues in the CDR3. Here the CDR3 DNA reads TGCAGCGTGCAGGGACACCTGAGGTTAGATACGCAGTATTTT. Protein product: CSVQGHLRLDTQYF.

This chain joins TRBV30 and TRBJ1-1, with TRBD1 matching over 8 bases. Germline trimming cut 0 bases from V and 1 base from J; bases unmatched to any gene: 1. Germline V CDR1 and CDR2: GTSNPN, SVGIG (reference sequence). The CDR3 sequence is 14 residues long. The CDR3 here is CAWSVGTGNTEAFF. The CDR3 region has the DNA TGTGCCTGGAGTGTTGGGACAGGGAACACTGAAGCTTTCTTT.

The J gene is TRBJ2-3, the V gene TRBV5-1; D may be TRBD1 (6 bases). The V and J ends lost 4 bases and 9 bases respectively, with 15 bases between them. CDR1 and CDR2 (germline): SGHRS, YFSETQ. The CDR3 length is 13 residues. The CDR3 sequence: CASSPTSGETQYF. The CDR3 nucleotides read TGCGCCAGCAGCCCCACCTCAGGGGAAACGCAGTATTTT.

The chain couples TRBV30 to TRBJ1-4; 10 nucleotides agree with TRBD1. The CDR3 totals 14 residues. V was pared by 4 bases and J by 8 bases, with 7 bases of the junction left unmatched. The germline gives CDR1 GTSNPN, CDR2 SVGIG (reference sequence). CDR3 nucleotides: TGTGCCTGGAATCCTAAGGGACAGGGGGAAAAACTGTTTTTT. This sequence encodes CAWNPKGQGEKLFF.

The J gene is TRBJ2-7, the V gene TRBV7-8; 8 nucleotides match TRBD2. This CDR3 has 14 amino acids. Germline-derived CDR1 and CDR2 are SGHVS and FQNEAQ. J gave up 3 bases and V 6 bases, and 7 bases lay outside the gene matches. CDR3: CASRGSGSFYEQYF. The CDR3 DNA reads as TGTGCCAGCAGGGGCAGCGGGAGTTTCTACGAGCAGTACTTC.

This clone has only one observation. The J gene is TRBJ2-1, the V gene TRBV18, with TRBD2 matching over 14 bases. V lost 4 bases, J lost 5 bases, and 1 base stayed unmatched. This CDR3 contains 15 residues. Germline V lookup: CDR1 KGHSH, CDR2 LQKENI. CDR3 sequence (DNA): TGTGCCAGCTCACGACTAGCGGGAGGGGACAATGAGCAGTTCTTC. Its protein product is CASSRLAGGDNEQFF.